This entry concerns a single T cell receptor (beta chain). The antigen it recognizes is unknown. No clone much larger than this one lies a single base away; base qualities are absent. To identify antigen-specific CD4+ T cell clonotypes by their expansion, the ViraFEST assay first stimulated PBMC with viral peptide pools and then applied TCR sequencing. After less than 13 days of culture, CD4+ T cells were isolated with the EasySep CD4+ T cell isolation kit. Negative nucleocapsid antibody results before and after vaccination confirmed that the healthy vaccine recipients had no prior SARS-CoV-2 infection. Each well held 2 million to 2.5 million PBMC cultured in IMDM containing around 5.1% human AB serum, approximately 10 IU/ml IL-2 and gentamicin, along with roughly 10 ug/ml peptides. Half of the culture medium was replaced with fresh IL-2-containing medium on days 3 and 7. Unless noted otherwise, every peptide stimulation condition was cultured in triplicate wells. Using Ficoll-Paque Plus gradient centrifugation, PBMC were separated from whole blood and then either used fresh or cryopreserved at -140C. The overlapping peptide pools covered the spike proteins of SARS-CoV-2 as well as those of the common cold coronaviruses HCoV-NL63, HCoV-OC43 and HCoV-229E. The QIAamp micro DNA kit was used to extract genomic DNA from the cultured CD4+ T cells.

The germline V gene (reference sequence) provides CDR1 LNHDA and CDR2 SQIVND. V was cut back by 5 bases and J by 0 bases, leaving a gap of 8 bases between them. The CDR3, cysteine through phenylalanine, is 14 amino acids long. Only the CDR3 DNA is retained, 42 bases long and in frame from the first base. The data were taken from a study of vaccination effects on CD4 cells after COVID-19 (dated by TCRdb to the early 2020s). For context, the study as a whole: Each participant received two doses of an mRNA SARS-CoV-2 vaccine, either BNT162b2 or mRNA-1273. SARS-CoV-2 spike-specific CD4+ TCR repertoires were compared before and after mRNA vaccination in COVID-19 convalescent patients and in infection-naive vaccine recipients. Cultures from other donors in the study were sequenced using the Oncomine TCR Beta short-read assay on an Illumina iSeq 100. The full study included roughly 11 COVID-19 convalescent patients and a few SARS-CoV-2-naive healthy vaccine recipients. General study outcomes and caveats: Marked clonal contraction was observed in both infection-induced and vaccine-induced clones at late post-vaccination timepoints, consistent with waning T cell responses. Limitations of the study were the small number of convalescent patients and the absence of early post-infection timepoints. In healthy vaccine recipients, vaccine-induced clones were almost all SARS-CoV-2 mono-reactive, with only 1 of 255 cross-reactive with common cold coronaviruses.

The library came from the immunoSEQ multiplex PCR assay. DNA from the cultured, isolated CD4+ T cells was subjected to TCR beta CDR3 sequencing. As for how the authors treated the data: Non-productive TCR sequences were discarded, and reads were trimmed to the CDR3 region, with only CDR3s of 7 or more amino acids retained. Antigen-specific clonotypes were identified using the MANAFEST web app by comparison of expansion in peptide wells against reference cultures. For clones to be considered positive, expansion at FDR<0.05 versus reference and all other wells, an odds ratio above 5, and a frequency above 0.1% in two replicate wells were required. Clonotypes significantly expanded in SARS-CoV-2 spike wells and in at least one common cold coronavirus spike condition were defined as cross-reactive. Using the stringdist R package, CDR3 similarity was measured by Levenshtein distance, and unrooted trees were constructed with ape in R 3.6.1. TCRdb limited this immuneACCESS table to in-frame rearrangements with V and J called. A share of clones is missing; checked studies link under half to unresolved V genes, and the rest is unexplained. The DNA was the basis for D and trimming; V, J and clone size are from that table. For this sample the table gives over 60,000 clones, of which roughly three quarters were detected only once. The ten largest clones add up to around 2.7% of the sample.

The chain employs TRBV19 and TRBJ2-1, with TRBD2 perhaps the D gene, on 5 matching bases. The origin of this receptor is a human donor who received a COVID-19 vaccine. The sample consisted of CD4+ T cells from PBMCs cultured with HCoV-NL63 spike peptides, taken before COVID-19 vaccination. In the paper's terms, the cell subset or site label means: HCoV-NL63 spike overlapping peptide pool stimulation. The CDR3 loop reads CASSRGSSYNEQFF. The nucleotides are TGTGCCAGTAGTCGGGGTAGCTCCTACAATGAGCAGTTCTTC.